The 19 T cell receptor beta chains reported below all come from one sample, sequenced in a study of blood T cells in healthy people across ages. With a J-beta primer mix and a sample-barcoded 5' primer, a second PCR ran roughly 7 to 11 cycles. From the 5' RACE reads, TCRdb called clonotypes with MiXCR, one entry per CDR3 protein. The profile shows about 640,000 distinct CDR3 sequences, under 70% of them singletons. The sequencing input was blood. Receptors were obtained from a man aged 55-75 years in good health.

The chain carries TRBV27 and TRBJ2-2; 12 bases agree with TRBD2. V trimming: 6 bases; J trimming: 3 bases; junction bases outside the gene matches: 5. The CDR3 loop spans 16 amino acids. CDR1 is MNHEY and CDR2 is SMNVEV in the germline V gene (reference sequence). Here the CDR3 reads CASRPTSGGYTGELFF. The CDR3 DNA sequence: TGTGCCAGCAGGCCAACTAGCGGGGGGTACACCGGGGAGCTGTTTTTT.

The V and J genes are TRBV11-2 and TRBJ2-1; D might be TRBD1 or TRBD2, each matching 5 bases. Germline V CDR1 and CDR2: SGHAT, FQNNGV. The V and J ends lost 5 bases and 3 bases respectively, with 17 bases between them. The CDR3 spans 16 residues. The CDR3 sequence is CASSATGTVSYNEQFF. The CDR3 nucleotides read TGTGCCAGCAGCGCAACCGGGACGGTAAGCTACAATGAGCAGTTCTTC.

This clonotype was seen more than once but under ten times. The chain recombines TRBV2 with TRBJ1-2; perhaps TRBD1 as D (5 bases). Germline loops: CDR1 SNHLY, CDR2 FYNNEI. Trimming stripped 6 bases from V and 3 bases from J, with 11 bases between. The CDR3 consists of 13 residues. As DNA, the CDR3 is TGTGCCAGCAGCCAAGCGGGGGACTATGGCTACACCTTC. Amino acid sequence: CASSQAGDYGYTF. The variable domain in full, completed from reference TRBV2 and TRBJ1-2, reads EPEVTQTPSHQVTQMGQEVILRCVPISNHLYFYWYRQILGQKVEFLVSFYNNEISEKSEIFDDQFSVERPDGSNFTLKIRSTKLEDSAMYFCASSQAGDYGYTFGSGTRLTVV.

The chain has TRBV5-1 and TRBJ2-5; perhaps D is TRBD1 or TRBD2 (5 bases each). Trimming removed 4 bases at V and 1 base at J, with 20 bases between. This CDR3 is 17 amino acids long. The V gene's germline CDR1 is SGHRS and CDR2 YFSETQ. This CDR3 is CASSSGTNSNPQETQYF. In nucleotides, the CDR3 is TGCGCCAGCAGCAGTGGGACCAATAGTAACCCCCAAGAGACCCAGTACTTC. The whole variable domain, remainder taken from reference TRBV5-1 and TRBJ2-5, is KAGVTQTPRYLIKTRGQQVTLSCSPISGHRSVSWYQQTPGQGLQFLFEYFSETQRNKGNFPGRFSGRQFSNSRSEMNVSTLELGDSALYLCASSSGTNSNPQETQYFGPGTRLLVL.

The V gene is TRBV18, the J gene TRBJ2-3; weak D call: TRBD2 (7 bases). Germline V lookup: CDR1 KGHSH, CDR2 LQKENI. V was cut by 6 bases and J by 2 bases, with 15 bases left in between. There are 15 residues in the CDR3. The CDR3 DNA reads TGTGCCAGCTCCGACTCGCGGGGGCCCACAGATACGCAGTATTTT. It yields the protein CASSDSRGPTDTQYF.

The chain employs TRBV5-1 and TRBJ2-5; 7 nucleotides match TRBD2. Germline V gene sequence: CDR1 SGHRS, CDR2 YFSETQ. The CDR3 contains 14 residues. V was pared by 3 bases and J by 3 bases, with 5 bases of the junction left unmatched. CDR3 amino acids: CASSYREEEETQYF. CDR3 bases: TGCGCCAGCAGCTACCGGGAGGAAGAAGAGACCCAGTACTTC. The full variable domain, its missing parts supplied by reference TRBV5-1 and TRBJ2-5, is KAGVTQTPRYLIKTRGQQVTLSCSPISGHRSVSWYQQTPGQGLQFLFEYFSETQRNKGNFPGRFSGRQFSNSRSEMNVSTLELGDSALYLCASSYREEEETQYFGPGTRLLVL.

This clonotype was seen a few times. CDR3 sequence: CASSPHRVLPVYEQYF. Here the CDR3 DNA reads TGTGCCAGCAGCCCCCACAGGGTTTTACCCGTCTACGAGCAGTACTTC. The chain has TRBV12-3 or TRBV12-4 and TRBJ2-7, with D perhaps TRBD1 (6 bases). CDR3 length: 16 residues. The ends were cut back, 6 bases at V and 3 bases at J, with 21 bases in the middle.

The rearrangement joins TRBV9 to TRBJ1-1; 8 bases align to TRBD1. In germline, CDR1 is SGDLS, CDR2 YYNGEE. The junction had 10 bases not matched to a gene; V was cut back by 4 bases and J by 5 bases. The CDR3 is 15 residues long. CDR3 protein: CASSPTGQGGTEAFF. In nucleotides, the CDR3 is TGTGCCAGCAGCCCCACCGGACAGGGCGGGACTGAAGCTTTCTTT. Using reference TRBV9 and TRBJ1-1 for the parts outside the CDR3, the full variable domain is DSGVTQTPKHLITATGQRVTLRCSPRSGDLSVYWYQQSLDQGLQFLIQYYNGEERAKGNILERFSAQQFPDLHSELNLSSLELGDSALYFCASSPTGQGGTEAFFGQGTRLTVV.

The J gene is TRBJ2-3, the V gene TRBV5-1; 9 bases align to TRBD1. Trimming took 4 bases from V and 5 from J; bases not matched to a gene: 8. CDR3 size: 15 residues. Germline V gives CDR1 SGHRS, CDR2 YFSETQ. CDR3 amino acids: CASSGGQGGGDTQYF. DNA for the CDR3: TGCGCCAGCAGCGGGGGACAGGGAGGCGGAGATACGCAGTATTTT.

Worth noting for this clonotype: A clone one base away is much larger, so this may be a read error. The chain employs TRBV20-1 and TRBJ2-7, with 11 nucleotides matching TRBD2. The CDR3 sequence is 16 residues long. Looked up from germline, CDR1 is DFQATT and CDR2 is SNEGSKA (reference sequence). The J segment lost 7 bases and the V segment lost 5 bases, leaving 16 bases of the junction unmatched. The CDR3 loop is CSAAKWLAGGRNEQYF. CDR3 bases: TGCAGTGCTGCGAAGTGGCTAGCGGGGGGCCGCAATGAGCAGTACTTC.

The CDR3 loop reads CASITTRGNTEAFF. The CDR3 DNA sequence: TGTGCCAGCATTACCACCCGAGGGAACACTGAAGCTTTCTTT. The chain carries TRBV6-1 and TRBJ1-1; D uncertain. There are 14 residues in the CDR3. Germline V lookup: CDR1 MNHNS, CDR2 SASEGT. V was pared by 7 bases and J by 1 base, with 13 bases between.

This chain joins TRBV7-2 and TRBJ1-2; 7 positions match TRBD1. The junction had 8 bases not matched to a gene; V was cut back by 5 bases and J by 8 bases. The V gene's germline CDR1 is SGHTA and CDR2 FQGNSA. The CDR3 runs 13 residues. CDR3 loop: CASSQTGRGGYTF. The CDR3 DNA reads TGTGCCAGCAGCCAGACAGGGAGAGGGGGCTACACCTTC.

This chain uses TRBV9 with TRBJ2-5, with D unclear. This CDR3 is built from 15 residues. V was trimmed by 0 bases and J by 2 bases, leaving 11 bases between them. Germline CDR1 and CDR2: SGDLS and YYNGEE. The CDR3 DNA is TGTGCCAGCAGCGTAGCCCCTGGATCGCAAGAGACCCAGTACTTC. Its translation is CASSVAPGSQETQYF.

The table lists this clonotype with a few counts. In DNA form, the CDR3 reads TGTGCCAGCAGCGCCTGGGCAACGGAAGCTTTCTTT. Protein: CASSAWATEAFF. The chain uses TRBV3-1 and TRBJ1-1; unclear D gene. CDR1 is LGHDT and CDR2 is YNNKEL in the germline V gene (reference sequence). V was clipped by 5 bases and J by 8 bases, with 12 bases between them. The CDR3 totals 12 residues.

The gene calls are TRBV24-1 and TRBJ2-1; no firm D call. Deletions cut 3 bases from V and 7 bases from J, with 12 bases between. This CDR3 spans 14 amino acids. Germline values: CDR1 KGHDR, CDR2 SFDVKD. CDR3 loop: CATSDVTSRNEQFF. The CDR3 DNA sequence: TGTGCCACCAGTGATGTAACGAGTAGGAATGAGCAGTTCTTC.

There are a few counts of this clonotype. This chain uses TRBV4-1 with TRBJ2-4; no clear D gene. In germline, CDR1 is MGHRA, CDR2 YSYEKL. V lost 1 base and J 0 bases, leaving 10 bases between the germline ends. The CDR3 covers 16 residues. DNA for the CDR3: TGCGCCAGCAGCCAAGTGGAGACCCTAGCCAAAAACATTCAGTACTTC. This encodes CASSQVETLAKNIQYF.

This clonotype was counted between two and nine times. J is TRBJ1-5 and V is TRBV12-3 or TRBV12-4, with 8 bases that match TRBD1. Losses at the gene ends were 2 bases for V and 4 bases for J; bases not matched to a gene: 1. The CDR3 sequence is 14 residues long. CDR3 sequence: CASSLQGANQPQHF. The CDR3 coding sequence is TGTGCCAGCAGTTTACAGGGGGCAAATCAGCCCCAGCATTTT.

The CDR3 sequence: CASRTGTGLYEQFF. The CDR3 nucleotides are TGTGCCAGCAGAACCGGGACAGGGTTGTATGAGCAGTTCTTC. The chain is built from TRBV27 and TRBJ2-1; TRBD1 matches 9 bases. The CDR3 extends over 14 amino acids. J was trimmed by 8 bases and V by 6 bases; bases with no gene match: 8. Germline V CDR1 and CDR2: MNHEY, SMNVEV (reference sequence).

This clonotype was observed a handful of times. The rearrangement joins TRBV14 to TRBJ2-1, with D perhaps TRBD1 (5 bases). The V gene lost 4 bases and the J gene lost 7 bases, with 8 bases spanning the gap. The CDR3 contains 12 residues. Germline CDR1 SGHDN, CDR2 FVKESK. CDR3 amino acids: CASSPTDNEQFF. The CDR3 bases are TGTGCCAGCAGCCCGACAGATAATGAGCAGTTCTTC.